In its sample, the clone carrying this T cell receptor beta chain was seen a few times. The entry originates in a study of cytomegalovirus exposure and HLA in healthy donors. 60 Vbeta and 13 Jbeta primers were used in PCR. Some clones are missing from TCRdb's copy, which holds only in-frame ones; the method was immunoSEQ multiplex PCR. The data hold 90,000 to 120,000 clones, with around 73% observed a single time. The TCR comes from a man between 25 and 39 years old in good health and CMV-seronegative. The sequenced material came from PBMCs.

CDR3 bases: TGTGCCAGCAACTTAGTCGGGGGAAAGTTGGATACGCAGTATTTT. Amino acid sequence: CASNLVGGKLDTQYF. V and J are TRBV9 and TRBJ2-3; TRBD2 might be the D (6 bases). V was shortened by 6 bases and J by 6 bases, with 20 bases between the two germline ends. CDR1 SGDLS and CDR2 YYNGEE come from the germline V gene. CDR3 length equals 15 residues.